This T cell receptor (beta chain) was documented in a study of blood T cell repertoires in COVID-19. Study details: There were acute and convalescent COVID-19 samples, and they came from the United States, Italy and Spain. PBMCs, B-cell-depleted T cells, or T cells were the source of the cDNA or gDNA that made up the material.

CDR1 SGHRS and CDR2 YFSETQ come from the germline V gene. The CDR3 has 17 amino acids. V shed 0 bases, J shed 3 bases, and the junction held 6 bases outside the gene matches. Authors' methods: Scientists estimated how many nucleated cells there were by amplifying reference gene primers. Some clones are missing from TCRdb's copy, which holds only in-frame ones; the method was immunoSEQ multiplex PCR. Clone size and the V and J calls come from that table; the DNA yielded D and trimming. The sample lists under 200,000 clones, 85% to 90% occurring once. This clonotype was sampled from a woman of 80 years or more in a cohort sampled during active or convalescent COVID-19. Sequencing was performed on peripheral blood. The chain carries TRBV5-1 and TRBJ1-3; 10 nucleotides line up with TRBD1. CDR3 nucleotides: TGCGCCAGCAGCTTGGAGGGACAGGGGATAAGTGGAAACACCATATATTTT. Translated, it gives CASSLEGQGISGNTIYF.